The present TCR beta chain was sequenced within a study of neurological immune-mediated disorders. As for time point: longitudinal time-point 3. PBMCs numbering 2 million and stored at -80 C yielded the unsorted libraries. CDR1 is MDHEN and CDR2 is SYDVKM in the germline V gene. V was cut by 3 bases and J by 5 bases, with 11 bases left in between. The CDR3 contains 14 residues. Many counts were recorded for this clonotype. Its cognate antigen is unknown. With 10-nucleotide random UMIs included, cDNA was synthesized by 5'RACE. MiXCR, applied by TCRdb to the 5' RACE reads, yields one record per CDR3 protein. The table includes roughly 49,000 distinct CDR3 sequences, roughly 13% detected once. Overall study findings and caveats: No expanded-clone CDR3 amino acid sequence recurred across subjects, suggesting private TCR-beta repertoires. The highest TCR clonal expansion occurred in HTLV-1-associated myelopathy; multiple sclerosis fell below healthy controls.

Sequencing used PBMCs. The sequence was obtained from a male donor with HTLV-1-associated myelopathy (HAM/TSP). The chain employs TRBV28 and TRBJ1-3; D possibly corresponds to TRBD1 (5 bases). CDR3 sequence reads: CASSFGGYRNTIYF. The CDR3 coding sequence is TGTGCCAGCAGTTTTGGGGGTTATCGAAACACCATATATTTT. Complete variable domain (other parts from reference TRBV28 and TRBJ1-3): DVKVTQSSRYLVKRTGEKVFLECVQDMDHENMFWYRQDPGLGLRLIYFSYDVKMKEKGDIPEGYSVSREKKERFSLILESASTNQTSMYLCASSFGGYRNTIYFGEGSWLTVV.